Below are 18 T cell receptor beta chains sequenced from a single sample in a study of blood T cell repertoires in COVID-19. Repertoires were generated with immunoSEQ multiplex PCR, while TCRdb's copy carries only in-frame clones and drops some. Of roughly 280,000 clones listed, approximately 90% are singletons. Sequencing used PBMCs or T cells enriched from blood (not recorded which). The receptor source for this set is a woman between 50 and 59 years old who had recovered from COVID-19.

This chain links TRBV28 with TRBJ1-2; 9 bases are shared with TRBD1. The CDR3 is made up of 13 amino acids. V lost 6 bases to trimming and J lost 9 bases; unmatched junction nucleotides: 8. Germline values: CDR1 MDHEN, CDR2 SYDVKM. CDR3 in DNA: TGTGCCAGCAGCCTTACAGGGGGCGTAAGCTACACCTTC. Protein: CASSLTGGVSYTF.

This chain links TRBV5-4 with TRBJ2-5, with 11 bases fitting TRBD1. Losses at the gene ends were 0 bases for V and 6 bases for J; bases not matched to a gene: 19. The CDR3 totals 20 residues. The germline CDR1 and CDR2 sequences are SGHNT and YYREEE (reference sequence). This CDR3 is CASSLASGTTGTGGGKTQYF. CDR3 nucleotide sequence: TGTGCCAGCAGCTTGGCCTCGGGCACAACCGGGACAGGGGGAGGCAAGACCCAGTACTTC.

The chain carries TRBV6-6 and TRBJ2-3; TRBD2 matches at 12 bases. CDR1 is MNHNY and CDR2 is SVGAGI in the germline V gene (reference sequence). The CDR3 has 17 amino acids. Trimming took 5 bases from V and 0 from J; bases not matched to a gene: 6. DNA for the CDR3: TGTGCCAGCAGTCTTGGACTAGCGGGACTTAGCACAGATACGCAGTATTTT. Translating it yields CASSLGLAGLSTDTQYF.

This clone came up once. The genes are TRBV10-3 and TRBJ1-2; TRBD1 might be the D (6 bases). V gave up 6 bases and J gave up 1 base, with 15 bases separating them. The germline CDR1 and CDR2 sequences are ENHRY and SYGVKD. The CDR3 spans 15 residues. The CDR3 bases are TGTGCCATCAGCTATAACAGGGTGGGTAACTATGGCTACACCTTC. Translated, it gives CAISYNRVGNYGYTF.

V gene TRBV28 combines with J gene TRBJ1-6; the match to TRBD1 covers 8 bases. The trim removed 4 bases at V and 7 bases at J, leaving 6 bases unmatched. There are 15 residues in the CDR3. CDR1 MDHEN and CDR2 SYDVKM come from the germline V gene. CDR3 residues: CASSSYRGGNSPLHF. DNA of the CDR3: TGTGCCAGCAGTTCCTACAGGGGGGGGAATTCACCCCTCCACTTT.

The CDR3 loop reads CASSYHHLSGTSNNEQFF. In DNA, the CDR3 is TGTGCCAGCAGTTACCACCACCTATCCGGGACATCAAACAATGAGCAGTTCTTC. The gene calls are TRBV6-2 or TRBV6-3 and TRBJ2-1, with TRBD1 as a possible D gene (6 bases). The CDR3 runs to 18 residues. Trimming took 2 bases from V and 5 from J, leaving 22 bases between them. CDR1 and CDR2 (germline): MNHEY, SVGEGT.

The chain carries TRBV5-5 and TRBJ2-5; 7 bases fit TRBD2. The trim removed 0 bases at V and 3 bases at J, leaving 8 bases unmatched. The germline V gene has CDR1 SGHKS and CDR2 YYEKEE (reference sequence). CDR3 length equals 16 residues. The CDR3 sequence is CASSLDWGGLKETQYF. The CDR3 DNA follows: TGTGCCAGCAGCTTGGACTGGGGGGGACTAAAAGAGACCCAGTACTTC. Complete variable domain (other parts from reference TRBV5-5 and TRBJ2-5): DAGVTQSPTHLIKTRGQQVTLRCSPISGHKSVSWYQQVLGQGPQFIFQYYEKEERGRGNFPDRFSARQFPNYSSELNVNALLLGDSALYLCASSLDWGGLKETQYFGPGTRLLVL.

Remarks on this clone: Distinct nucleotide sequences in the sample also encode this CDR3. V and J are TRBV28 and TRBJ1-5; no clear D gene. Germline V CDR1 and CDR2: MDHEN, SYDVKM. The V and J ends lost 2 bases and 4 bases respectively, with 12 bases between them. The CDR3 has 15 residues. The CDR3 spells CASSLPGSRNQPQHF. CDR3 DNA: TGTGCCAGCAGTTTACCCGGGTCTCGGAATCAGCCCCAGCATTTT.

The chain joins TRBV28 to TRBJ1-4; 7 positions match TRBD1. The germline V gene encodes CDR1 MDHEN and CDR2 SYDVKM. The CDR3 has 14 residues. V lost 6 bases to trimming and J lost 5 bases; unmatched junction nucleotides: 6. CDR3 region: CASSGDSRNEKLFF. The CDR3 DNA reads TGTGCCAGCAGCGGGGACAGCAGAAATGAAAAACTGTTTTTT.

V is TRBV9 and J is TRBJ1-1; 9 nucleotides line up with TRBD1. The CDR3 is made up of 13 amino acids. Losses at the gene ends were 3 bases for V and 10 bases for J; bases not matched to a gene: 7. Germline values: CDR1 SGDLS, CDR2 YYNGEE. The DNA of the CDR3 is TGTGCCAGCAGCGGTGGGGACAGGGACGCAGCTTTCTTT. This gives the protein CASSGGDRDAAFF.

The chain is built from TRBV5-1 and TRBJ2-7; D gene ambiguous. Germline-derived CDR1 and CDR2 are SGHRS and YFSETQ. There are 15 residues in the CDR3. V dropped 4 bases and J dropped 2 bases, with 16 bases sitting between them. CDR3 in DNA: TGCGCCAGCAGCCCTGACCCGACAATTCCCTACGAGCAGTACTTC. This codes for CASSPDPTIPYEQYF.

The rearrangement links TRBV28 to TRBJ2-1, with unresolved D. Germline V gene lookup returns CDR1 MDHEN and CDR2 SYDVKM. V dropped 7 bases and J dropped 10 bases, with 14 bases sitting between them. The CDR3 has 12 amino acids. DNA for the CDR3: TGTGCCAGCAAGACGACGACCGGGGAGCAGTTCTTC. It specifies CASKTTTGEQFF.

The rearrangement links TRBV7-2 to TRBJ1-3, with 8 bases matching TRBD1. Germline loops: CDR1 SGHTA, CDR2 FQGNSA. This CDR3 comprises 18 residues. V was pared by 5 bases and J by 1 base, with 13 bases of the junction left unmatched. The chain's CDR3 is CASSPNRDRKISGNTIYF. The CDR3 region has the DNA TGTGCCAGCAGCCCCAACCGGGACAGGAAAATTTCTGGAAACACCATATATTTT.

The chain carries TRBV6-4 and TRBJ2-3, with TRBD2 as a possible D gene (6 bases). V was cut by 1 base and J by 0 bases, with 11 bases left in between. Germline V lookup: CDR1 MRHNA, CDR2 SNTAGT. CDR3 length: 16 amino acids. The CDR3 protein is CASSDYGGPSTDTQYF. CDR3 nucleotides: TGTGCCAGCAGTGACTATGGAGGGCCAAGCACAGATACGCAGTATTTT.

This chain's CDR3 is CASSPLRDRGLFGNTIYF. DNA of the CDR3: TGTGCCAGTAGTCCCCTCCGGGACAGGGGATTGTTTGGAAACACCATATATTTT. This chain joins TRBV19 and TRBJ1-3; 10 bases agree with TRBD1. The CDR3 is 18 amino acids. Germline V gives CDR1 LNHDA, CDR2 SQIVND (reference sequence). The V and J ends lost 5 bases and 3 bases, in that order; junction bases with no gene match: 13. The full variable domain, with the rest looked up from reference TRBV19 and TRBJ1-3, is DGGITQSPKYLFRKEGQNVTLSCEQNLNHDAMYWYRQDPGQGLRLIYYSQIVNDFQKGDIAEGYSVSREKKESFPLTVTSAQKNPTAFYLCASSPLRDRGLFGNTIYFGEGSWLTVV.

DNA for the CDR3: TGTGCCAGCAGTCCGGGACAGATCTATGGCTACACCTTC. Translation: CASSPGQIYGYTF. The chain has TRBV6-5 and TRBJ1-2; 7 bases fit TRBD1. There are 13 residues in the CDR3. The trim removed 5 bases at V and 4 bases at J, leaving 4 bases unmatched. The germline V gene has CDR1 MNHEY and CDR2 SVGAGI.

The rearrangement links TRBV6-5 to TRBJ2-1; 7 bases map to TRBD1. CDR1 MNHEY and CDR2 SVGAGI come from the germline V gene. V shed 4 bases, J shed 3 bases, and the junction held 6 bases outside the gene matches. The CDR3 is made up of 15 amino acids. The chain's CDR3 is CASSSWTGRYNEQFF. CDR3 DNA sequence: TGTGCCAGCAGTTCCTGGACAGGCCGCTACAATGAGCAGTTCTTC.

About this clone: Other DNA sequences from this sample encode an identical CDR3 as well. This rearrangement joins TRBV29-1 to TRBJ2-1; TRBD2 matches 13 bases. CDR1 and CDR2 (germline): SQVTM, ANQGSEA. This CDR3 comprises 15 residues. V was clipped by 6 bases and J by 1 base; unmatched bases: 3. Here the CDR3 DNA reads TGCAGCGTGGGACTAGCGGGAAATTCCTACAATGAGCAGTTCTTC. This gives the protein CSVGLAGNSYNEQFF.